The clone carrying this TCR beta chain appeared a single time. Its antigen is unknown. cDNA reverse transcribed from extracted RNA served as the sequencing template. The assay was immunoSEQ multiplex PCR, and TCRdb's table has in-frame clones only and misses some. Of hundreds of thousands of clones listed, just over 65% were seen once; the top ten hold more than 0.95%. These data come from a study of CD8+ T cells in alopecia areata. Study information: Patients received oral tofacitinib, 5 to 10 mg twice daily, for moderate-to-severe alopecia areata. Notes on the study in general: Many expanded lesional clones stayed in scalp and blood while on tofacitinib. Clonality exceeded that of normal scalp in lesional scalp, most notably in alopecia totalis/universalis.

Regarding treatment: oral pan-JAK inhibitor, 5-10 mg twice daily. The germline V gene has CDR1 SGHTA and CDR2 FQGTGA. Trimming shortened V by 0 bases and J by 7 bases, and 15 bases separated the two germline ends. The CDR3 consists of 15 residues. The chain employs TRBV7-3 and TRBJ1-2, with D maybe TRBD1 (5 bases). Material: CD4+ T cells sorted from blood, obtained around week 44, from a patient treated with tofacitinib. The receptor was derived from a human donor with alopecia areata. Written as DNA, the CDR3 is TGTGCCAGCAGCTTAACTGGCCAGGGCCGGGGTGGCTACACCTTC. Its protein is CASSLTGQGRGGYTF.